Below, 32 T cell receptor beta chains from the same sample are listed, as sequenced in a study of blood T cells in healthy people across ages. A second PCR of roughly 6 to 12 cycles used a sample-barcoded 5' primer and a J-beta primer mix. Via MiXCR, TCRdb re-called the 5' RACE reads, giving one row per CDR3 protein. The sample has 1.5 million to 2 million distinct CDR3 sequences, more than 35% seen once; the top ten hold 23%. Sequences were obtained from blood. These receptors were obtained from a human donor in good health.

This clonotype has just one count. The junction departs from germline at one end; a sequencing error may be responsible. The V gene is TRBV29-1, the J gene TRBJ2-5; TRBD2 matches at 7 bases. Germline values: CDR1 SQVTM, CDR2 ANQGSEA. The length of the CDR3 is 13 residues. The CDR3 DNA follows: TGCAGCGAACAGGATGGTGGGGGGGAGACCCGGTACTTC. Protein sequence: CSEQDGGGETRYF.

About this clonotype itself: This may come from a read error, since a much larger clone is one base off. The chain recombines TRBV7-9 with TRBJ2-2; D is unresolved. V lost 5 bases to trimming and J lost 3 bases, with 7 bases between them. The CDR3 is made up of 13 amino acids. The germline V gene encodes CDR1 SEHNR and CDR2 FQNEAQ (reference sequence). DNA of the CDR3: TGTGCCAGCAGCCCCTCATACACCGGGGAGCTGTTTTTT. It yields the protein CASSPSYTGELFF.

The rearrangement links TRBV2 to TRBJ1-1; D gene ambiguous. V was pared by 7 bases and J by 0 bases, with 9 bases between. The germline CDR1 and CDR2 sequences are SNHLY and FYNNEI. This CDR3 has 13 amino acids. The CDR3 protein is CASNEDLNTEAFF. Here the CDR3 DNA reads TGTGCCAGCAACGAGGACCTGAACACTGAAGCTTTCTTT. The entire variable domain, with the rest obtained from reference TRBV2 and TRBJ1-1, is as follows: EPEVTQTPSHQVTQMGQEVILRCVPISNHLYFYWYRQILGQKVEFLVSFYNNEISEKSEIFDDQFSVERPDGSNFTLKIRSTKLEDSAMYFCASNEDLNTEAFFGQGTRLTVV.

On this clonotype itself: At one of its ends the junction is not consistent with the germline gene, which may arise from a read error. The chain carries TRBV4-2 and TRBJ2-5, with 10 bases aligning to TRBD2. This CDR3 is 19 amino acids long. CDR1 is LGHNA, CDR2 YNFKEQ, per germline. The chain's CDR3 is CASGHRTSGIRRYQETQYF. CDR3 bases: TGTGCCAGCGGCCATAGGACTAGCGGAATACGTAGATACCAAGAGACCCAGTACTTC.

The chain links TRBV9 to TRBJ2-7, with 9 bases matching TRBD2. V lost 0 bases, J lost 8 bases, and 6 bases stayed unmatched. Germline V lookup: CDR1 SGDLS, CDR2 YYNGEE. The CDR3 is made up of 14 amino acids. CDR3 sequence reads: CASSVGSGGYKQYF. DNA for the CDR3: TGTGCCAGCAGCGTAGGGAGCGGGGGGTACAAGCAGTACTTC.

This chain links TRBV28 with TRBJ2-3; no reliable D call. CDR1 and CDR2 (germline): MDHEN, SYDVKM. V was trimmed by 6 bases and J by 7 bases, leaving 11 bases between them. The CDR3 loop spans 12 amino acids. The CDR3 spells CASRPKTNTQYF. Written as DNA, the CDR3 is TGTGCCAGCAGGCCCAAAACAAATACGCAGTATTTT.

This sequence joins TRBV9 and TRBJ1-2; D might be TRBD1 (6 bases). The V gene's germline CDR1 is SGDLS and CDR2 YYNGEE. The CDR3 has 15 amino acids. V was pared by 4 bases and J by 6 bases, with 19 bases between. CDR3 bases: TGTGCCAGCAGCCCGGAGGGGGTTCCCGGACATGGCTACACCTTC. Protein sequence: CASSPEGVPGHGYTF. Full variable domain (outside the CDR3, taken from reference TRBV9 and TRBJ1-2): DSGVTQTPKHLITATGQRVTLRCSPRSGDLSVYWYQQSLDQGLQFLIQYYNGEERAKGNILERFSAQQFPDLHSELNLSSLELGDSALYFCASSPEGVPGHGYTFGSGTRLTVV.

This chain joins TRBV20-1 and TRBJ2-3; either TRBD1 or TRBD2 may fit D (5 bases each). CDR1 is DFQATT, CDR2 SNEGSKA, per germline (reference sequence). This CDR3 comprises 13 residues. V was cut by 7 bases and J by 1 base, with 12 bases left in between. Here the CDR3 DNA reads TGCAGTGTTCACGGGGCCCGCACAGATACGCAGTATTTT. Translation: CSVHGARTDTQYF.

This clonotype was counted once. This rearrangement joins TRBV3-1 to TRBJ2-1; perhaps TRBD1 as D (5 bases). V lost 10 bases, J lost 7 bases, and 11 bases lay in between. Germline loops: CDR1 LGHDT, CDR2 YNNKEL (reference sequence). The CDR3 is 11 amino acids. The CDR3 reads CATLRGNEQFF. CDR3 in DNA: TGTGCCACGTTAAGGGGAAATGAGCAGTTCTTC.

About this clonotype: At one boundary the junction diverges from the germline segment, which might be a read error. The chain couples TRBV29-1 to TRBJ2-1; 10 bases agree with TRBD2. The CDR3 totals 18 residues. The V gene's germline CDR1 is SQVTM and CDR2 ANQGSEA. The CDR3 DNA sequence: TGCAGCGTTGATCTCCCCCCTAGCGGGGGTTCCTCCTACAATGAGCGGTTCTTC. Protein sequence: CSVDLPPSGGSSYNERFF.

CDR3 protein: CSVENQGGTEAFF. In nucleotides, the CDR3 is TGCAGCGTTGAAAACCAAGGGGGCACTGAAGCTTTCTTT. This sequence joins TRBV29-1 and TRBJ1-1, with D perhaps matching TRBD1 (6 bases). Trimming removed 2 bases from V and 4 bases from J, with 11 bases in between. The CDR3 totals 13 residues. Germline CDR1 reads SQVTM; CDR2 reads ANQGSEA.

The chain employs TRBV6-6 and TRBJ1-1; D uncertain. Germline V CDR1 and CDR2: MNHNY, SVGAGI (reference sequence). With 4 bases removed from V and 1 base from J, the gap between germline ends came to 16 bases. This CDR3 comprises 16 residues. The chain's CDR3 is CASSSPILLANTEAFF. The DNA of the CDR3 is TGTGCCAGCAGTTCCCCGATCTTATTAGCGAACACTGAAGCTTTCTTT.

This chain links TRBV27 with TRBJ1-6; 12 bases agree with TRBD1. The junction had 7 bases not matched to a gene; V was cut back by 0 bases and J by 7 bases. CDR1 is MNHEY, CDR2 SMNVEV, per germline (reference sequence). The CDR3 is made up of 18 amino acids. The CDR3 coding sequence is TGTGCCAGCAGTTTATCATCGACGGGACAGGGGGCGAATTCACCCCTCCACTTT. Translation: CASSLSSTGQGANSPLHF.

This chain joins TRBV7-2 and TRBJ2-1; the D gene is possibly TRBD1 (6 bases). The germline gives CDR1 SGHTA, CDR2 FQGNSA. The CDR3 loop spans 17 amino acids. V lost 2 bases to trimming and J lost 3 bases, with 17 bases between them. The CDR3 DNA reads as TGTGCCAGCAGCTTAATACAGGGCGCCTCCCTCTACAATGAGCAGTTCTTC. This translates into CASSLIQGASLYNEQFF. The full variable domain, completed using reference TRBV7-2 and TRBJ2-1, is GAGVSQSPSNKVTEKGKDVELRCDPISGHTALYWYRQSLGQGLEFLIYFQGNSAPDKSGLPSDRFSAERTGGSVSTLTIQRTQQEDSAVYLCASSLIQGASLYNEQFFGPGTRLTVL.

This clonotype showed up just a few times. The genes are TRBV5-1 and TRBJ2-5; D unclear. The germline V gene encodes CDR1 SGHRS and CDR2 YFSETQ. The length of the CDR3 is 14 residues. Trimming took 2 bases from V and 5 from J, leaving 13 bases between them. This CDR3 is CASSFDPGWETQYF. The CDR3 DNA is TGCGCCAGCAGCTTTGACCCGGGCTGGGAGACCCAGTACTTC.

This clonotype turned up a few times. The V gene is TRBV9, the J gene TRBJ2-1; D is unresolved. Germline values: CDR1 SGDLS, CDR2 YYNGEE. Trimming took 0 bases from V and 4 from J, leaving 11 bases between them. The CDR3 covers 15 residues. The CDR3 DNA reads as TGTGCCAGCAGCGTAGGGGAAAATCCTTACAATGAGCAGTTCTTC. It yields the protein CASSVGENPYNEQFF.

The rearrangement links TRBV7-2 to TRBJ2-3, with D uncertain. Germline CDR1 and CDR2: SGHTA and FQGNSA. The V and J ends lost 1 base and 2 bases respectively, with 13 bases between them. CDR3 length: 16 amino acids. The CDR3 region is CASSLDPVHYTDTQYF. As DNA, the CDR3 is TGTGCCAGCAGCTTAGATCCTGTACATTACACAGATACGCAGTATTTT.

This clonotype was found a few times. This chain joins TRBV7-9 and TRBJ2-7, with 11 bases that match TRBD1. The germline V gene has CDR1 SEHNR and CDR2 FQNEAQ (reference sequence). Trimming cost V 5 bases and J 6 bases; bases outside gene matches: 9. This CDR3 has 15 amino acids. The CDR3 nucleotides are TGTGCCAGCAGCCCTTCCGGGACAGGGGGTATCGAGCAGTACTTC. It translates to CASSPSGTGGIEQYF.

This chain uses TRBV4-1 with TRBJ1-2; D uncertain. V lost 2 bases, J lost 6 bases, and 10 bases lay in between. The CDR3 sequence is 13 residues long. CDR1 and CDR2 from the germline V gene are MGHRA and YSYEKL. The CDR3 spells CASSQLLLDGYTF. Written as DNA, the CDR3 is TGCGCCAGCAGCCAATTACTCTTAGATGGCTACACCTTC.

The chain carries TRBV28 and TRBJ1-1; 8 bases agree with TRBD1. The CDR3 covers 16 residues. Germline CDR1 is MDHEN and CDR2 is SYDVKM. The V and J ends lost 3 bases and 6 bases, in that order; junction bases with no gene match: 12. The DNA for the CDR3 is TGTGCCAGCAGTTTGCTACAGGGGGATCGATTCGCTGAAGCTTTCTTT. Protein sequence: CASSLLQGDRFAEAFF. Looking up the rest from reference TRBV28 and TRBJ1-1 gives the full variable domain: DVKVTQSSRYLVKRTGEKVFLECVQDMDHENMFWYRQDPGLGLRLIYFSYDVKMKEKGDIPEGYSVSREKKERFSLILESASTNQTSMYLCASSLLQGDRFAEAFFGQGTRLTVV.

In its sample, this clonotype was seen a few times. The chain combines TRBV20-1 with TRBJ2-5; TRBD2 matches 13 bases. Germline lookup yields CDR1 DFQATT and CDR2 SNEGSKA (reference sequence). Germline trimming cut 1 base from V and 7 bases from J; bases unmatched to any gene: 3. The CDR3 consists of 14 residues. The chain's CDR3 is CSARGWTSGGTQYF. The CDR3 coding sequence is TGCAGTGCTAGAGGGTGGACTAGCGGGGGGACCCAGTACTTC.

The chain joins TRBV18 to TRBJ1-1; 7 positions match TRBD1. V shed 2 bases and J 0 bases; nucleotides not matched to a gene: 9. Per the germline V gene, CDR1 is KGHSH and CDR2 is LQKENI. The CDR3 spans 17 residues. CDR3 in amino acids: CASSPLDRVGMNTEAFF. The CDR3, as DNA: TGTGCCAGCTCACCATTAGACAGGGTAGGCATGAACACTGAAGCTTTCTTT.

This clonotype turned up a few times. This rearrangement joins TRBV20-1 to TRBJ2-5, with D uncertain. The J call may be faulty, since TRBJ2-7 better matches the DNA end. Germline V gene data show CDR1 as DFQATT and CDR2 as SNEGSKA (reference sequence). This CDR3 spans 12 amino acids. The CDR3 protein is CSAIPSLSEQYF. The CDR3 DNA reads as TGCAGTGCTATCCCCAGTCTGAGCGAGCAGTACTTC.

This chain joins TRBV5-1 and TRBJ1-4, with a weak D call TRBD1 (5 bases). Germline assignment: CDR1 SGHRS and CDR2 YFSETQ. V dropped 2 bases and J dropped 0 bases, with 14 bases sitting between them. The CDR3 sequence is 17 residues long. In DNA form, the CDR3 reads TGCGCCAGCAGCTTAGGAGGGGCTACCGCAACTAATGAAAAACTGTTTTTT. This encodes CASSLGGATATNEKLFF.

The rearrangement links TRBV20-1 to TRBJ1-6; 8 bases agree with TRBD1. V was clipped by 3 bases and J by 7 bases; unmatched bases: 11. The CDR3 extends over 16 amino acids. Germline V gene data show CDR1 as DFQATT and CDR2 as SNEGSKA (reference sequence). CDR3 nucleotides: TGCAGTGCTAGGAGGTTTCAGGGGGCAGGAAATTCACCCCTCCACTTT. Translating gives CSARRFQGAGNSPLHF.

The V and J genes are TRBV7-2 and TRBJ1-2; the D gene is possibly TRBD1 (6 bases). CDR1 is SGHTA, CDR2 FQGNSA, per germline. Trimming took off 1 base at V and 5 bases at J, with 14 bases between the two ends. This CDR3 comprises 15 residues. The CDR3 loop is CASSLEDRRGYGYTF. CDR3 nucleotide sequence: TGTGCCAGCAGCTTAGAAGACAGGAGGGGTTATGGCTACACCTTC.

V is TRBV4-3 and J is TRBJ2-5; no clear D gene. Germline V lookup: CDR1 LGHNA, CDR2 YSLEER. This CDR3 is 14 amino acids long. Trimming removed 0 bases at V and 6 bases at J, with 11 bases between. The CDR3 sequence: CASSQELGRQTQYF. The CDR3 coding sequence is TGCGCCAGCAGCCAAGAACTGGGTCGTCAGACCCAGTACTTC.

Comments on this clonotype: With a much larger clone just one base away, this may be a read error. This chain joins TRBV20-1 and TRBJ2-1; no firm D call. V lost 4 bases to trimming and J lost 10 bases, with 14 bases between them. The CDR3 runs 12 residues. The germline CDR1 and CDR2 sequences are DFQATT and SNEGSKA (reference sequence). CDR3 sequence: CSATTRLNEQFF. CDR3 nucleotide sequence: TGCAGTGCTACCACCCGACTGAACGAGCAGTTCTTC.

The rearrangement uses TRBV28 and TRBJ2-5; 12 bases are a match to TRBD1. Germline V gene lookup returns CDR1 MDHEN and CDR2 SYDVKM. V shed 5 bases and J 5 bases; nucleotides not matched to a gene: 6. The CDR3 length is 15 residues. The CDR3 DNA is TGTGCCAGCAGTGGCGGGACAGGGGGCGAGGAGACCCAGTACTTC. Translation: CASSGGTGGEETQYF.

This chain connects TRBV20-1 to TRBJ2-5, with D perhaps assigned TRBD1 or TRBD2 (6 bases each). V was clipped by 0 bases and J by 5 bases, with 13 bases between them. Germline CDR1 and CDR2: DFQATT and SNEGSKA (reference sequence). The CDR3 consists of 14 residues. Written as DNA, the CDR3 is TGCAGTGCTAGAGATGTTAGGGGGGCCGAGACCCAGTACTTC. Protein product: CSARDVRGAETQYF.

This clonotype turned up a few times. At one end, the junction sequence differs from germline, possibly due to a read error. CDR3 region: CASSPRSGGNEPQHF. The CDR3 region has the DNA TGTGCCAGCAGCCCACGATCAGGGGGCAATGAGCCCCAGCATTTT. The rearrangement joins TRBV7-2 to TRBJ1-5; 8 bases align to TRBD1. The CDR3 extends over 15 amino acids. Germline CDR1 reads SGHTA; CDR2 reads FQGNSA.

This clonotype was seen a few times. This chain joins TRBV20-1 and TRBJ1-1; TRBD1 might be the D (6 bases). V lost 3 bases and J 5 bases, leaving 13 bases between the germline ends. Germline CDR1 reads DFQATT; CDR2 reads SNEGSKA (reference sequence). The CDR3 spans 13 residues. The CDR3 DNA reads TGCAGTGCTAGTATCACAGGGAGGACTGAAGCTTTCTTT. Translated: CSASITGRTEAFF.